This T cell receptor (beta chain) was obtained from a study of T cell responses to AZD1222 COVID-19 vaccine listed by TCRdb under 2021. Notes on the research overall: AZD1222 recipients with second doses at about 4 weeks or about 12 weeks were pooled, because spike-specific TCR depth and breadth did not differ between schedules. Trial participants were enrolled into age subgroups of 18-55, 56-69 and 70-plus years, which contained roughly 140, 27 and 60 TCR-sequenced participants, respectively. A total of about 240 trial participants underwent TCR sequencing, of whom around 200 received two doses of AZD1222 and some 25 received two doses of the MenACWY control vaccine.

The V and J ends are trimmed by 0 bases and 0 bases, leaving 11 bases between them. Including the terminal cysteine and phenylalanine, the CDR3 comprises 16 residues. Only CDR3 DNA is held: 48 bases, read in frame from base 1. CDR1 and CDR2 are read off the germline V gene as MNHEY and SVGAGI. The CDR3 regions of human TCRbeta chains were analyzed by immunosequencing. As for how the authors treated the data: Repertoire TCRs were checked for matches against a reference library of SARS-CoV-2-specific TCRs that had been generated using the MIRA antigen-specificity platform. Breadth was defined as the fraction of unique TCRs that were SARS-CoV-2-associated. Depth was defined as the fraction of total T cells that were SARS-CoV-2-associated. Using the MIRA data, each spike-specific TCR was mapped to the spike region that the TCR reacts to and placed in a CD4 or CD8 class. Log10-transformed breadth and depth values were compared by one-way ANOVA with Sidak's multiple comparisons tests. TCRdb provides this immuneACCESS table in a form limited to in-frame rearrangements. Some clones are lacking; in checked studies, under half of them reflect an unresolved V gene, and why the rest are absent is not known. The D gene and trimming were derived from the DNA, and the V and J assignments and clone size from that table. The sample table lists about 120,000 clones, 85% to 90% of them with a count of one. The ten most abundant clones make up around 7.7% of the sample.

Summary of the overall study and its limitations: The whole spike protein was spanned by vaccine-associated CD4 TCRs, and dominant responses were seen in regions 160-218 and 743-854. Because no samples from the day 14 peak response were available, repertoires could be characterized only after the peak T cell response. In the small 56-69-year group, the increase in depth fell short of significance, most likely because of low power. Spike-specific TCR breadth and depth rose significantly after two AZD1222 doses compared with day 0 and with MenACWY recipients. Conclusions about previously exposed vaccinees were limited because only six or seven AZD1222 recipients were SARS-CoV-2 seropositive at baseline. Most participants were white British and females outnumbered males, and the authors suggested that clonal diversity may have been underestimated. Nearly half of unique spike-specific TCRs reportedly recognized epitopes outside regions mutated in the B.1.351 and B.1.1.7 variants.

Concerning this clone: The antigen this receptor binds is unknown. Base qualities are not recorded, but no much larger clone differs from it by a single base.

The sample's time point label, decoded: baseline before first vaccination. Samples from vaccinated people were obtained from the UK trials COV001 and COV002, which included a single-blind randomized controlled phase 2/3 trial of AZD1222 (ChAdOx1 nCoV-19) in healthy adults. For TCRbeta chain sequencing, PBMC samples were collected from trial participants at day 0 and at day 28 after the second dose. The rearranged chain carries TRBV6-5 and TRBJ2-5, and possibly TRBD2, on 6 matching bases. The sample here was peripheral blood, taken on day 0 of AZD1222 vaccination. The TCR was taken from an adult in good health. The CDR3 in this case is CASSYSGAGYQETQYF. The nucleotide sequence reads TGTGCCAGCAGTTACTCCGGGGCGGGGTACCAAGAGACCCAGTACTTC.